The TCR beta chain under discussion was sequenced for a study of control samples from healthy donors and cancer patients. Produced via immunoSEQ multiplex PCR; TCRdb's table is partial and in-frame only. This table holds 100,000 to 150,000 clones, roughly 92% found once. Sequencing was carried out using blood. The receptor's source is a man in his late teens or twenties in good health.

The CDR3 bases are TGTGCCAGCATGTTGTTGAACACCGGGGAGCTGTTTTTT. Amino acids: CASMLLNTGELFF. This chain connects TRBV27 to TRBJ2-2; no clear D. The CDR3 spans 13 residues. Trimming removed 7 bases from V and 1 base from J, with 7 bases in between. CDR1 and CDR2 from the germline V gene are MNHEY and SMNVEV (reference sequence).